Listed here is a single T cell receptor beta chain. Its antigen is not known. The CDR3 length is 12 residues. V lost 2 bases and J lost 5, with 5 bases in between. Germline CDR1 and CDR2: KGHDR and SFDVKD. The data were obtained in a study of CD8 T cells in ankylosing spondylitis. Study-level points and caveats: Disease-linked clones reportedly showed significant enrichment in matched ankylosing spondylitis synovial fluid. Ankylosing spondylitis blood appeared to be characterized by a TCR beta motif of about 8 highly homologous variants.

Scientists made TCR beta libraries using quantitative 5'-RACE with molecular barcodes. One entry per CDR3 protein, called by TCRdb with MiXCR from the 5' RACE reads. This sample has 250,000 or so distinct CDR3 sequences; approximately 24% occur once, and the top ten carry 0.5% to 0.75%. This TCR was sampled from a male donor with ankylosing spondylitis or in good health (not recorded which). The gene calls are TRBV24-1 and TRBJ2-5, with D unclear. Sample: blood, either unsorted or a sorted T cell fraction (not recorded which). The CDR3 coding sequence is TGTGCCACCAGTGATTCAATGGAGACCCAGTACTTC. It is translated as CATSDSMETQYF.